The source of this T cell receptor (beta chain) is a study of post-analysis software for immune sequencing data. Findings and caveats of the study: TRBV5-6, TRBV5-1 and TRBV20-1 were among roughly 5 TRBV segments more frequent in patients than controls.

The CDR3 extends over 15 amino acids. Germline V gene data show CDR1 as DFQATT and CDR2 as SNEGSKA (reference sequence). Trimming removed 1 base from V and 0 bases from J; junction bases left unmatched: 3. The library was made from cDNA and included unique molecular identifiers. Via MiXCR, TCRdb re-called the PCR reads, giving one row per CDR3 protein. The repertoire includes approximately 630,000 distinct CDR3 sequences, roughly three fifths of them detected once, and over 9% sits in the top ten. As to this clonotype: Its antigen is unidentified.

The sample comprised blood. This clonotype was sampled from a girl aged 2-9 years with multiple sclerosis. The chain combines TRBV20-1 with TRBJ2-7; 10 bases line up with TRBD2. The CDR3 spells CSARAASGSSYEQYF. The CDR3 DNA sequence: TGCAGTGCTAGAGCGGCTAGCGGGAGCTCCTACGAGCAGTACTTC.